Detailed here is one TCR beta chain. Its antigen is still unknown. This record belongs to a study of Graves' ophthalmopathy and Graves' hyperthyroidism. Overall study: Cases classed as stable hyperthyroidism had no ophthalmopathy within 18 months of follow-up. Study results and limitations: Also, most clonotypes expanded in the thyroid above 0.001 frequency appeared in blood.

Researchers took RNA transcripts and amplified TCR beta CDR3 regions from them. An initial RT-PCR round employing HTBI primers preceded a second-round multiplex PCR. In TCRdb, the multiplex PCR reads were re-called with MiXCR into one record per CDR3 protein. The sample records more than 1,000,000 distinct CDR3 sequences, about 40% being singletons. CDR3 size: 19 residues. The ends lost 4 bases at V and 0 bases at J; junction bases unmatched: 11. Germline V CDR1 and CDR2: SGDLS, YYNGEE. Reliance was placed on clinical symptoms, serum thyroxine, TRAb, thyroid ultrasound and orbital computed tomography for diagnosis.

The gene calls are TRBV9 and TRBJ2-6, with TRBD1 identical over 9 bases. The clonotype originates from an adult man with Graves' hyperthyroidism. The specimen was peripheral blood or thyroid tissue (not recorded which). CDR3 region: CASSPVFWTGVSGANVLTF. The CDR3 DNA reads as TGTGCCAGCAGCCCGGTCTTTTGGACAGGGGTCTCTGGGGCCAACGTCCTGACTTTC.